This T cell receptor (beta chain) derives from a study of shared T cell receptors in the human thymus. The data were produced by immunoSEQ multiplex PCR, yet TCRdb's version contains in-frame clones alone and is incomplete. The sample holds roughly 710,000 clones; 80% to 90% are singletons and the top ten take around 0.0094%. Germline V gene lookup returns CDR1 SGHVS and CDR2 FQNEAQ. This CDR3 spans 16 amino acids. The V and J ends lost 4 bases and 0 bases respectively, with 13 bases between them. The same sample was also used in a study of human thymus T cells. That work adds: Healthy Finnish infants undergoing corrective surgery for congenital heart defects were the donors. In corrective heart surgery, resections were taken, and these provided the thymus tissue. Thymic and blood repertoires appeared to carry a bias in their V and J gene usage.

V usage is TRBV7-8 and J usage is TRBJ2-4, with D tentatively TRBD2 (6 bases). The source is a girl in the first two years of life with a congenital heart defect. Input material: thymocytes. CDR3 amino acids: CASSCTGRLAKNIQYF. The CDR3 bases are TGTGCCAGCAGCTGTACCGGGAGATTAGCCAAAAACATTCAGTACTTC.